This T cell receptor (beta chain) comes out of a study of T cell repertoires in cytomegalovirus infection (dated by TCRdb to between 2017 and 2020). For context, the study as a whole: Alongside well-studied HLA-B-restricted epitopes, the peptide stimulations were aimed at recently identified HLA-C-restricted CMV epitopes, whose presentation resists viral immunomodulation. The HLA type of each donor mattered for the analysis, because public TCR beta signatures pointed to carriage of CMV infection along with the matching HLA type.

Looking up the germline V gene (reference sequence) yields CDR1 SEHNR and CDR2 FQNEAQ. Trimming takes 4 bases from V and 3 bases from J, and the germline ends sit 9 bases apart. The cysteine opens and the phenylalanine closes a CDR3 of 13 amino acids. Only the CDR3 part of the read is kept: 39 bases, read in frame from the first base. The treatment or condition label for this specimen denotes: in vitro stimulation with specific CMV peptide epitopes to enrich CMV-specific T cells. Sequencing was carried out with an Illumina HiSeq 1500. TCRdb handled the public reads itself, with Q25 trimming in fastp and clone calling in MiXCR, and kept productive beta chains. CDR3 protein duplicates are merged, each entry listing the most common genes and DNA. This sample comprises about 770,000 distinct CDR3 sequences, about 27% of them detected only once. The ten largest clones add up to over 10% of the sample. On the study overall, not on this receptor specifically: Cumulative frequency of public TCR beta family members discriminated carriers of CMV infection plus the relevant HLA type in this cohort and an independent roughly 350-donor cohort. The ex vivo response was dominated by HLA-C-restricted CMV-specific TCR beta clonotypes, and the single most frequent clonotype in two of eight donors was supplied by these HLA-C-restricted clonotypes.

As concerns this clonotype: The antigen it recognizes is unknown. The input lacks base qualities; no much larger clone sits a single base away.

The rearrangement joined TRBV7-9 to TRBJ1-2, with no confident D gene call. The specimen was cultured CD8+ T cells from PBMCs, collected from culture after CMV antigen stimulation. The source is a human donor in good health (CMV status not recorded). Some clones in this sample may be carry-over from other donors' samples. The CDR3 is CASSSQIDYGYTF. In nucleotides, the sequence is TGTGCCAGCAGCTCTCAGATTGACTATGGCTACACCTTC.